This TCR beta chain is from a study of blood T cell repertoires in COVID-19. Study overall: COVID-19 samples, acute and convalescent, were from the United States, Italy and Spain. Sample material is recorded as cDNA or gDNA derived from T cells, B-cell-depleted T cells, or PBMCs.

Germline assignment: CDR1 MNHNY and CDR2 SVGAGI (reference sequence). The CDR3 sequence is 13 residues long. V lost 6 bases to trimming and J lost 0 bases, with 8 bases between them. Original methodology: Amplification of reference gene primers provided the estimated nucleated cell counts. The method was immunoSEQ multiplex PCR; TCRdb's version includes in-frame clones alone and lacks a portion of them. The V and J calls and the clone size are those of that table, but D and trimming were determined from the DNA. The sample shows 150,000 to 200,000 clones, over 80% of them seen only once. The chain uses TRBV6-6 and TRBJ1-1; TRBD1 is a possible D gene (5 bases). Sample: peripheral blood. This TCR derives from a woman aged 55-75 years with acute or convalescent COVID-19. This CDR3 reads CASRGGMNTEAFF. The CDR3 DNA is TGTGCCAGCAGGGGGGGAATGAACACTGAAGCTTTCTTT.